A selection of T cell receptor beta chains follows, all from one sample in a study of shared clonotypes between healthy human individuals. Data came from immunoSEQ multiplex PCR; TCRdb stores just in-frame clones and leaves some out. The sample has 2,500,000 or so clones, around 93% seen once; the top ten hold 0.3% to 0.4%. Specimen: naive CD4+ T cells from PBMCs. The source is a man younger than 30 in good health. Some clones in this sample may be carry-over from other donors' samples. Each CDR3 is given with its conserved first and last residue. Each record gives: V gene, J gene, CDR3 length, D gene, clone size, CDR3 protein, CDR3 DNA. The D gene is left open where the match is weak. Clone size is shown for a subset of rows, as once, few, many or a class of expanded clone.

>TRBV4-3|TRBJ2-1|15|-|-
CASSQDPLVSNEQFF
TGCGCCAGCAGCCAAGACCCCCTGGTAAGCAATGAGCAGTTCTTC
>TRBV7-3|TRBJ1-1|13|-|once
CASSLGSLSEAFF
TGTGCCAGCAGCTTAGGGTCGTTGAGTGAAGCTTTCTTT
>TRBV18|TRBJ2-5|15|-|-
CASSLTPQGKETQYF
TGTGCCAGCTCCCTCACCCCGCAGGGGAAAGAGACCCAGTACTTC
>TRBV9|TRBJ2-1|17|-|-
CASSPTSAHWGDNEQFF
TGTGCCAGCAGCCCCACTAGTGCTCATTGGGGGGACAATGAGCAGTTCTTC
>TRBV28|TRBJ2-1|14|-|-
CASRNSGVYNEQFF
TGTGCCAGCAGGAATAGCGGAGTTTACAATGAGCAGTTCTTC
>TRBV6-6|TRBJ2-1|15|-|-
CASRRLRTSDNEQFF
TGTGCCAGCAGGCGCCTCCGGACGAGTGACAATGAGCAGTTCTTC
>TRBV5-1|TRBJ2-3|14|TRBD1|-
CASSLTGGEDTQYF
TGCGCCAGCAGCCTGACAGGGGGCGAGGATACGCAGTATTTT
>TRBV5-1|TRBJ2-2|15|-|-
CASSPALRTAGELFF
TGCGCCAGCAGCCCCGCACTTCGTACGGCCGGGGAGCTGTTTTTT
>TRBV7-9|TRBJ2-7|14|TRBD1|-
CASSATGNLDEQYF
TGTGCCAGCAGCGCGACAGGGAACCTCGACGAGCAGTACTTC
>TRBV11-3|TRBJ2-1|14|-|-
CASSLGGSYNEQFF
TGTGCCAGCAGCTTAGGCGGAAGCTACAATGAGCAGTTCTTC
>TRBV18|TRBJ1-5|15|-|-
CASSPQGNSNQPQHF
TGTGCCAGCTCACCCCAGGGGAATAGCAATCAGCCCCAGCATTTT
>TRBV7-9|TRBJ1-4|14|TRBD1|-
CASSFAGGREKLFF
TGTGCCAGCAGCTTCGCAGGGGGTAGGGAAAAACTGTTTTTT
>TRBV5-1|TRBJ2-5|14|TRBD2|-
CASSRLAGAETQYF
TGCGCCAGCAGCCGGTTAGCGGGCGCAGAGACCCAGTACTTC
>TRBV15|TRBJ1-3|14|TRBD1|-
CATRAGGSGNTIYF
TGTGCCACCAGAGCAGGGGGCTCTGGAAACACCATATATTTT
>TRBV9|TRBJ2-7|16|TRBD2|-
CASSITGTSGRYEQYF
TGTGCCAGCAGCATAACCGGGACTAGCGGGAGATACGAGCAGTACTTC
>TRBV30|TRBJ1-1|13|-|-
CAWSVLGSTEAFF
TGTGCCTGGAGTGTATTGGGTTCCACTGAAGCTTTCTTT
>TRBV28|TRBJ1-2|15|-|-
CASSQWQSGSYGYTF
TGTGCCAGCAGTCAGTGGCAGTCCGGGAGCTATGGCTACACCTTC
>TRBV28|TRBJ2-1|15|TRBD2|-
CASSFLREGSNEQFF
TGTGCCAGCAGTTTTCTACGGGAGGGCAGTAATGAGCAGTTCTTC
>TRBV15|TRBJ1-2|15|-|-
CATSRVGRANYGYTF
TGTGCCACCAGCAGAGTTGGGAGAGCTAACTATGGCTACACCTTC
>TRBV4-3|TRBJ1-1|16|-|-
CASSQAYGSMNTEAFF
TGCGCCAGCAGCCAAGCTTACGGCAGCATGAACACTGAAGCTTTCTTT
>TRBV28|TRBJ1-4|16|-|-
CASSALRGRPPEKLFF
TGTGCCAGCAGCGCTCTCAGGGGCCGACCCCCTGAAAAACTGTTTTTT
>TRBV19|TRBJ1-5|14|-|-
CASSVDRYNQPQHF
TGTGCCAGTAGTGTAGACAGATACAATCAGCCCCAGCATTTT
>TRBV28|TRBJ2-7|13|TRBD2|-
CASSSPGGYEQYF
TGTGCCAGCAGTTCCCCGGGGGGCTACGAGCAGTACTTC
>TRBV28|TRBJ1-5|12|-|few
CASSPTGQPQHF
TGTGCCAGCAGCCCAACAGGGCAGCCCCAGCATTTT
>TRBV27|TRBJ1-2|14|-|-
CASSTRRGNYGYTF
TGTGCCAGCAGTACACGGAGGGGGAACTATGGCTACACCTTC